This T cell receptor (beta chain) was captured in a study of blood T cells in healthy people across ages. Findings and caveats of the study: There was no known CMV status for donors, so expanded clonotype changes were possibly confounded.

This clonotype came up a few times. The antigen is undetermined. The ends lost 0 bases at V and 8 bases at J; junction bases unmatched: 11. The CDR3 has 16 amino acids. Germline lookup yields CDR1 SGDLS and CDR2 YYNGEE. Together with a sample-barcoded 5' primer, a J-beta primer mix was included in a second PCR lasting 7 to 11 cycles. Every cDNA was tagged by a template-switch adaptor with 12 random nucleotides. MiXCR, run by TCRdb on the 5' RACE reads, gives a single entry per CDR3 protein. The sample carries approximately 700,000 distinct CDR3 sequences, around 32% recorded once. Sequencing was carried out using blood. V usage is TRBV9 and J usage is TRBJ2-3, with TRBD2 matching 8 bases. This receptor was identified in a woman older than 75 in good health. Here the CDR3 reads CASSVERGPFSGTQYF. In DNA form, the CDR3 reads TGTGCCAGCAGCGTAGAGCGGGGGCCCTTCTCTGGTACGCAGTATTTT.